Listed below are T cell receptor beta chains from one sample, sequenced in a study of cytomegalovirus exposure and HLA in healthy donors. Generated by immunoSEQ multiplex PCR, the TCRdb table keeps only in-frame clones and is missing some. The sample has 190,000 or so clones, 80% seen once. Sequences were obtained from PBMCs. These receptors all stem from a boy between 5 and 17 years old in good health and CMV-seronegative. Both conserved end residues are part of each CDR3. The D gene is left open where the match is weak. Not every row has a clone size; where given, it reads once, few, many or a size class.

v_gene,d_gene,abundance,j_gene,CDR3nt,CDR3aa
TRBV11-3,NA,NA,TRBJ2-7,TGTGCCAGCAGCTTCTACGTTCGTGCCGAGCAGTACTTC,CASSFYVRAEQYF
TRBV27,TRBD2,few,TRBJ2-3,TGTGCCAGCAGTCCACCGGGACTAGCTATGAATACGCAGTATTTT,CASSPPGLAMNTQYF
TRBV2,TRBD1,NA,TRBJ1-3,TGTGCCAGCAGTCCCGACAGGGTCGGTCACACCATATATTTT,CASSPDRVGHTIYF
TRBV30,TRBD1,few,TRBJ1-6,TGTGCCTGGAGGGGACAGGGCAGCTCCTATAATTCACCCCTCCACTTT,CAWRGQGSSYNSPLHF
TRBV6-5,NA,NA,TRBJ1-2,TGTGCCAGCAGTTTGGGGGGGCGCGACTATGGCTACACCTTC,CASSLGGRDYGYTF
TRBV6-6,NA,NA,TRBJ1-2,TGTGCCAGCAGTTATGGGGGACGGGGGGCGCATGGGGACACCTTC,CASSYGGRGAHGDTF
TRBV6-6,TRBD1,NA,TRBJ1-1,TGTGCCAGCAGTTACGGACAGGGCGCTGAAGCTTTCTTT,CASSYGQGAEAFF
TRBV19,NA,NA,TRBJ1-1,TGTGCCAGTAGTACCGACTCACGACGGGACACTGAAGCTTTCTTT,CASSTDSRRDTEAFF
TRBV4-2,TRBD2,few,TRBJ2-1,TGTGCCAGCAGCCAGGATATGAGCGGGAGTAGCCACAATGAGCAGTTCTTC,CASSQDMSGSSHNEQFF
TRBV18,NA,NA,TRBJ2-5,TGTGCCAGCTCACCAGGGGCAGTTGAGACCCAGTACTTC,CASSPGAVETQYF
TRBV5-1,NA,NA,TRBJ1-2,TGCGCCAGCAGCCAGGAGGGTCCAGTTTCTGGCTACACCTTC,CASSQEGPVSGYTF
TRBV7-9,TRBD2,NA,TRBJ2-2,TGTTCCAGCAGCACCCGGACTAGCGGGGGAGCTGTGAACACCGGGGAGCTGTTTTTT,CSSSTRTSGGAVNTGELFF
TRBV10-3,NA,NA,TRBJ2-5,TGTGCCGTCGGGTCGCGGCAGGAGACCCAGTACTTC,CAVGSRQETQYF
TRBV28,NA,once,TRBJ2-3,TGTGCCAGCAGGCCCCGGGGCACAGATACGCAGTATTTT,CASRPRGTDTQYF
TRBV7-2,NA,NA,TRBJ2-7,TGTGCCAGCAATTTGAGGAACGGGGTCCCCTACGAGCAGTACTTC,CASNLRNGVPYEQYF
TRBV19,NA,NA,TRBJ1-4,TGTGCCAGTAGTATCACGGGCGGGGGCGAACAACTGTTTTTT,CASSITGGGEQLFF
TRBV6-5,NA,NA,TRBJ2-7,TGTGCCAGCAGGGTGAAATGGGGGCACGACGAGCAGTACTTC,CASRVKWGHDEQYF
TRBV13,TRBD1,NA,TRBJ1-1,TGTGCCAGCAGCCGGGGACAGGGAGGCACTGAAGCTTTCTTT,CASSRGQGGTEAFF
TRBV15,NA,NA,TRBJ1-1,TGTGCCACCAGCCGGAATTTGGGGCAGAACACTGAAGCTTTCTTT,CATSRNLGQNTEAFF
TRBV5-1,NA,few,TRBJ1-1,TGCGCCAGCACCGGGACAAATTTGAACACTGAAGCTTTCTTT,CASTGTNLNTEAFF
TRBV7-3,NA,NA,TRBJ2-1,TGTGCCAGCAGCTCTATGGGGGGGGCCCTGTTGGATGAGCAGTTCTTC,CASSSMGGALLDEQFF
TRBV7-8,TRBD1,NA,TRBJ2-7,TGTGCCAGCAGCTCCAACAGGGGTCCTACTTTCTACGAGCGGTACTTC,CASSSNRGPTFYERYF
TRBV9,TRBD2,once,TRBJ2-3,TGTGCCAGCAGCCCACAGACCGGGACTAGCGGGATTACAGATACGCAGTATTTT,CASSPQTGTSGITDTQYF
TRBV6-1,NA,NA,TRBJ2-7,TGTGCCAGCAGTGAGAGACGGGACGAGCAGTACTTC,CASSERRDEQYF
TRBV19,TRBD2,NA,TRBJ2-1,TGTGCCAGTAGTATACCGGGACTAGCAAGCAATGAGCAGTTCTTC,CASSIPGLASNEQFF
TRBV11-2,NA,NA,TRBJ1-2,TGTGCCAGCAGCTCCTACAGGGAGACTCCTGAAGGCTACACCTTC,CASSSYRETPEGYTF
TRBV6-6,TRBD1,NA,TRBJ1-1,TGTGCCAGCAGTCAAACACAGGGGCCCACTGAAGCTTTCTTT,CASSQTQGPTEAFF
TRBV2,TRBD1,NA,TRBJ1-2,TGTGCCAGCAGTGAGACGACAGGGAGCCTCTATGGCTACACCTTC,CASSETTGSLYGYTF